The 16 T cell receptor beta chains reported below all come from one sample, sequenced in a study of CD8+ T cells in alopecia areata. The sample's treatment: oral pan-JAK inhibitor, 5-10 mg twice daily. RNA extraction was followed by reverse transcription into cDNA, which acted as the sequencing template. Clones were read by immunoSEQ multiplex PCR, and TCRdb kept only the in-frame ones, dropping some. In the table there are 150,000 to 200,000 clones, less than 65% of which are singletons. The starting material was CD4+ T cells sorted from blood, obtained at week 24, from a patient treated with tofacitinib. The receptors come from a human donor with alopecia areata.

This chain links TRBV29-1 with TRBJ2-7; D remains unclear. V shed 2 bases and J shed 0 bases, with 8 bases lying between them. The CDR3 contains 13 residues. Germline V gene sequence: CDR1 SQVTM, CDR2 ANQGSEA. The DNA for the CDR3 is TGCAGCGTTGAAATACCCTACTCCTACGAGCAGTACTTC. Translation: CSVEIPYSYEQYF.

The chain recombines TRBV7-6 with TRBJ1-6; 9 nucleotides line up with TRBD1. Germline CDR1 reads SGHVS; CDR2 reads FNYEAQ. Trimming cost V 5 bases and J 7 bases; bases outside gene matches: 6. This CDR3 spans 15 amino acids. The CDR3 DNA sequence: TGTGCCAGCAGCGTAGGACAGGGGTTGAATTCACCCCTCCACTTT. Amino acid sequence: CASSVGQGLNSPLHF. Full variable domain (rest looked up from reference TRBV7-6 and TRBJ1-6): GAGVSQSPRYKVTKRGQDVALRCDPISGHVSLYWYRQALGQGPEFLTYFNYEAQQDKSGLPNDRFSAERPEGSISTLTIQRTEQRDSAMYRCASSVGQGLNSPLHFGNGTRLTVT.

J is TRBJ2-1 and V is TRBV15; maybe TRBD1 (6 bases). The CDR3 spans 14 residues. The germline V and J ends were trimmed by 0 bases and 12 bases, with 15 bases remaining between them. CDR1 and CDR2 (germline): LNHNV, YYDKDF (reference sequence). CDR3 residues: CATSRDRQGLAQFF. The CDR3 DNA reads TGTGCCACCAGCAGAGATCGGCAGGGGCTCGCGCAGTTCTTC.

On this clone itself: Different DNA sequences within this sample yield the same CDR3. The chain employs TRBV2 and TRBJ1-5; D unresolved. CDR3 length: 13 residues. Germline assignment: CDR1 SNHLY and CDR2 FYNNEI. Trimming cost V 6 bases and J 3 bases, with 9 bases left between them. Here the CDR3 reads CASRRTDNQPQHF. As DNA, the CDR3 is TGTGCCAGCAGGCGGACGGACAATCAGCCCCAGCATTTT.

This clone was counted a few times. The chain has TRBV4-1 and TRBJ2-7, with TRBD1 matching over 9 bases. Germline V gene data show CDR1 as MGHRA and CDR2 as YSYEKL. CDR3 size: 16 residues. V was clipped by 0 bases and J by 3 bases; unmatched bases: 6. The CDR3 DNA follows: TGCGCCAGCAGCCAAGAAGGCGGACAGGGGCTCTACGAGCAGTACTTC. The encoded protein is CASSQEGGQGLYEQYF.

This clone has a handful of counts. The chain recombines TRBV15 with TRBJ2-7, with D tentatively TRBD1 or TRBD2 (5 bases each). The germline V gene has CDR1 LNHNV and CDR2 YYDKDF (reference sequence). Trimming pared 5 bases from V and 6 bases from J, leaving 14 bases between. CDR3 length: 13 residues. DNA of the CDR3: TGTGCCACCAGCGGGGACCCAAGGGGCGAGCAGTACTTC. It translates to CATSGDPRGEQYF.

This chain links TRBV2 with TRBJ2-6; no clear D gene. Germline lookup yields CDR1 SNHLY and CDR2 FYNNEI. CDR3 length equals 14 residues. V was pared by 5 bases and J by 0 bases, with 5 bases between. The CDR3 region is CASSPSSGANVLTF. As DNA, the CDR3 is TGTGCCAGCAGTCCTTCCTCTGGGGCCAACGTCCTGACTTTC. The full variable domain, in which reference TRBV2 and TRBJ2-6 provide the parts outside the CDR3, is EPEVTQTPSHQVTQMGQEVILRCVPISNHLYFYWYRQILGQKVEFLVSFYNNEISEKSEIFDDQFSVERPDGSNFTLKIRSTKLEDSAMYFCASSPSSGANVLTFGAGSRLTVL.

This clone showed up just a few times. V and J are TRBV29-1 and TRBJ2-1; D is unresolved. There are 11 residues in the CDR3. The V gene lost 7 bases and the J gene lost 4 bases, with 8 bases spanning the gap. Germline loops: CDR1 SQVTM, CDR2 ANQGSEA. DNA of the CDR3: TGCAGCGGGTCAGCGTACAATGAGCAGTTCTTC. It codes for CSGSAYNEQFF.

The chain carries TRBV10-1 and TRBJ1-2; 9 positions agree with TRBD1. With 6 bases clipped from V and 5 bases from J, the junction kept 4 bases outside the gene matches. The CDR3 extends over 13 amino acids. In germline, CDR1 is WNHNN, CDR2 SYGVQD (reference sequence). The chain's CDR3 is CASSGTGNYGYTF. CDR3 in DNA: TGCGCCAGCAGCGGGACAGGGAATTATGGCTACACCTTC.

The J gene is TRBJ1-2, the V gene TRBV29-1, with unresolved D. Germline V gene lookup returns CDR1 SQVTM and CDR2 ANQGSEA. Deletions cut 2 bases from V and 0 bases from J, with 7 bases between. CDR3 length equals 13 residues. DNA of the CDR3: TGCAGCGTTGAAATATCGTCTAACTATGGCTACACCTTC. It translates to CSVEISSNYGYTF.

This clone occurred a few times. The sample carries other DNA sequences with the same CDR3. The chain couples TRBV11-2 to TRBJ1-3; D uncertain. Per the germline V gene, CDR1 is SGHAT and CDR2 is FQNNGV. V gave up 3 bases and J gave up 0 bases, with 6 bases separating them. The CDR3 contains 14 residues. The CDR3: CASSLGSSGNTIYF. The CDR3, as DNA: TGTGCCAGCAGCTTGGGAAGCTCTGGAAACACCATATATTTT.

This chain joins TRBV7-8 and TRBJ1-4, with TRBD1 identical over 8 bases. Germline lookup yields CDR1 SGHVS and CDR2 FQNEAQ. Trimming at V came to 8 bases and at J to 0 bases, leaving 8 bases not matched to a gene. The CDR3 has 16 amino acids. The CDR3 coding sequence is TGTGCCAGCGGACTCGCACAGGGGGCAACTAATGAAAAACTGTTTTTT. It is translated as CASGLAQGATNEKLFF. The complete variable domain, with remaining parts taken from reference TRBV7-8 and TRBJ1-4, reads GAGVSQSPRYKVAKRGQDVALRCDPISGHVSLFWYQQALGQGPEFLTYFQNEAQLDKSGLPSDRFFAERPEGSVSTLKIQRTQQEDSAVYLCASGLAQGATNEKLFFGSGTQLSVL.

This clone was seen only a few times. The V call is TRBV6-1, the J call TRBJ2-2; D may be TRBD1 or TRBD2 (6 bases each). The CDR3 is 15 residues long. Germline loops: CDR1 MNHNS, CDR2 SASEGT. Trimming pared 5 bases from V and 2 bases from J, leaving 12 bases between. The CDR3 reads CASSPRGPNTGELFF. Written as DNA, the CDR3 is TGTGCCAGCAGTCCCCGGGGGCCCAACACCGGGGAGCTGTTTTTT.

The gene calls are TRBV27 and TRBJ2-7, with D maybe TRBD1 (6 bases). Germline V gene sequence: CDR1 MNHEY, CDR2 SMNVEV (reference sequence). The length of the CDR3 is 13 residues. V was clipped by 3 bases and J by 5 bases, with 11 bases between them. The CDR3 sequence is CASSFLAGDEQYF. The CDR3 region has the DNA TGTGCCAGCAGTTTCCTCGCAGGGGACGAGCAGTACTTC.

The chain joins TRBV6-5 to TRBJ1-2; 7 nucleotides match TRBD1. The length of the CDR3 is 13 residues. V lost 6 bases and J lost 3; bases outside the gene matches: 4. Germline lookup yields CDR1 MNHEY and CDR2 SVGAGI. This CDR3 reads CASRQTGDYGYTF. As DNA, the CDR3 is TGTGCCAGCAGACAAACAGGGGACTATGGCTACACCTTC.

The rearrangement joins TRBV29-1 to TRBJ2-3; no clear D gene. Trimming took off 5 bases at V and 4 bases at J, with 13 bases between the two ends. The CDR3 extends over 13 amino acids. Germline lookup yields CDR1 SQVTM and CDR2 ANQGSEA. Here the CDR3 DNA reads TGCAGCGTTTCGGATCTAGGTGCAGATACGCAGTATTTT. Its protein product is CSVSDLGADTQYF.